These T cell receptor beta chains were read from a single sample in a study of graft-versus-host responses after intestinal transplantation. Using immunoSEQ multiplex PCR, the repertoire was profiled, and TCRdb retains in-frame clones only, with some absent. The sample comprises under 25,000 clones, around 35% of which are singletons, and roughly 2% rests with the top ten. The specimen was alloreactive CD4+ T cells from a mixed lymphocyte reaction culture, collected before transplantation. The receptors originated from a human patient who was an organ donor for intestinal transplantation. CDR3s include the opening cysteine and the closing phenylalanine or tryptophan. The D gene is left open where the match is weak. The listing skips clone size in some rows; elsewhere it reads once, few, many or a size class.

TRBJ2-7 TRBV5-1 NA NA 15 TGCGCCAGCAGCTTGGTGTCAGGGGCTACCTACGAGCAGTACTTC CASSLVSGATYEQYF
TRBJ2-2 TRBV7-8 NA TRBD2 17 TGTGCCAGCAGCTTAGTTCCCCGGGGGGCGAACACCGGGGAGCTGTTTTTT CASSLVPRGANTGELFF
TRBJ1-4 TRBV5-4 NA NA 15 TGTGCCAGCAGTTTAGTCCCGGCAGCTAATGAAAAACTGTTTTTT CASSLVPAANEKLFF
TRBJ2-5 TRBV5-8 NA NA 15 TGTGCCAGCAGTCGAGGCAGGGGAAAGCAAGAGACCCAGTACTTC CASSRGRGKQETQYF
TRBJ2-1 TRBV6-8 few TRBD1 13 TGTGCCAGCGGGCAGGGGGCTTACAATGAGCAGTTCTTC CASGQGAYNEQFF
TRBJ2-3 TRBV6-6 medium-sized NA 11 TGTGCCAGCAGTTACCCAGATACGCAGTATTTT CASSYPDTQYF
TRBJ2-5 TRBV7-6 NA TRBD2 15 TGTGCCAGCAGCTTAGGACTAGCGGGAGTGGAGACCCAGTACTTC CASSLGLAGVETQYF
TRBJ1-1 TRBV19 few NA 12 TGTGCCAGTAGTATGGGGGCCACTGAAGCTTTCTTT CASSMGATEAFF
TRBJ2-5 TRBV6-5 NA NA 12 TGTGCCAGCAATCGAGCACCGGAGACCCAGTACTTC CASNRAPETQYF
TRBJ2-3 TRBV5-1 NA NA 14 TGCGCCAGCAGCTTATTATATGTCACAGATACGCAGTATTTT CASSLLYVTDTQYF
TRBJ1-2 TRBV7-2 NA NA 15 TGTGCCAGCAGGGATTTCAGGGCCGTAACCTATGGCTACACCTTC CASRDFRAVTYGYTF
TRBJ2-2 TRBV4-3 NA NA 15 TGCGCCAGCAGCCAAGATCTAGACAGGCACGGGGAGCTGTTTTTT CASSQDLDRHGELFF
TRBJ2-4 TRBV25-1 medium-sized NA 10 TGTGCCAGCAGTGAGGGCATTCAGTACTTC CASSEGIQYF
TRBJ2-3 TRBV7-9 few NA 14 TGTGCCAGCAGCTTAGCCCAGTTCACAGATACGCAGTATTTT CASSLAQFTDTQYF
TRBJ2-7 TRBV5-1 NA TRBD2 14 TGCGCCAGCAGCCGCCAGGCGGGAGGCTACGAGCAGTACTTC CASSRQAGGYEQYF
TRBJ1-2 TRBV6-1 NA NA 12 TGTGCCAGCACTACCGACAGCTATGGCTACACCTTC CASTTDSYGYTF
TRBJ2-1 TRBV5-1 medium-sized TRBD1 14 TGCGCCAGCAGCCCCGGGACAGGGGTCAATGAGCAGTTCTTC CASSPGTGVNEQFF
TRBJ1-4 TRBV10-3 NA NA 18 TGTGCCATCAGTGCGGCGGACGGACGACAAACAACTAATGAAAAACTGTTTTTT CAISAADGRQTTNEKLFF
TRBJ1-5 TRBV6-5 NA NA 15 TGTGCCAGCAGTTACGACAGGACAGGCAATCAGCCCCAGCATTTT CASSYDRTGNQPQHF
TRBJ1-3 TRBV2 few NA 14 TGTGCCAGCAGGACCGCCGTCTCTGGAAACACCATATATTTT CASRTAVSGNTIYF
TRBJ1-1 TRBV4-1 NA NA 14 TGCGCCAGCAGCCTCGGACAGATGAACACTGAAGCTTTCTTT CASSLGQMNTEAFF
TRBJ2-5 TRBV5-4 NA TRBD1 14 TGTGCCAGCAGCAAAGGGACAGGGCAGGAGACCCAGTACTTC CASSKGTGQETQYF
TRBJ1-2 TRBV5-4 NA NA 12 TGTGCCAGCAGCTTGGATGGCTATGGCTACACCTTC CASSLDGYGYTF
TRBJ2-5 TRBV5-4 few NA 13 TGTGCCAGCAGCTTGGGGTACCAAGAGACCCAGTACTTC CASSLGYQETQYF
TRBJ2-3 TRBV5-1 few TRBD2 15 TGCGCCAGCAGCTTCTTAGCGGGAGAAGGGAATACGCAGTATTTT CASSFLAGEGNTQYF
TRBJ2-1 TRBV2 few TRBD2 15 TGTGCCAGCAGAAGACTAGCGGGAGACCACAATGAGCAGTTCTTC CASRRLAGDHNEQFF
TRBJ2-5 TRBV4-2 NA TRBD2 17 TGTGCCAGCAGCCAGACTAGCGGGAGATGGGGGCAAGAGACCCAGTACTTC CASSQTSGRWGQETQYF
TRBJ2-7 TRBV6-4 few NA 13 TGTGCCAGCAGTGACAGGGTGAGCTACGAGCAGTACTTC CASSDRVSYEQYF
TRBJ2-2 TRBV10-3 few NA 15 TGTGCCATCAGTAGGGACTTCCCGAACACCGGGGAGCTGTTTTTT CAISRDFPNTGELFF
TRBJ2-7 TRBV5-1 once NA 13 TGCGCCAGCAGCCCAGGGCCTTTATACGAGCAGTACTTC CASSPGPLYEQYF
TRBJ2-1 TRBV7-9 few TRBD2 15 TGTGCCAGCAGCTCAACTAGCGGGAGGGCCTCTGAGCAGTTCTTC CASSSTSGRASEQFF
TRBJ2-3 TRBV25-1 NA NA 14 TGTGCCAGCTCGACAGGGGAGGGTACAGATACGCAGTATTTT CASSTGEGTDTQYF
TRBJ2-5 TRBV7-6 NA TRBD2 15 TGTGCCAGCAGCAGCCTACTAGCGGTGGGAGAGACCCAGTACTTC CASSSLLAVGETQYF
TRBJ2-2 TRBV5-4 NA TRBD2 14 TGTGCCAGCAGGCGAGGGGACTACGCAGGGGAGCTGTTTTTT CASRRGDYAGELFF
TRBJ1-5 TRBV6-1 NA NA 12 TGTGCCAGCGGGTACGGCAATCAGCCCCAGCATTTT CASGYGNQPQHF
TRBJ2-2 TRBV9 few NA 13 TGTGCCAGCAGCGTTACAGGACACCGGGGAGCTGTTTTT CASSVTGHRGAVF
TRBJ2-2 TRBV2 few NA 12 TGTGCCAGCCGACACGAACACCGGGGAGCTGTTTTT CASRHEHRGAVF
TRBJ1-1 TRBV18 NA TRBD1 15 TGTGCCAGCTCGCGGACGACAGGGGCCGCCACTGAAGCTTTCTTT CASSRTTGAATEAFF
TRBJ2-7 TRBV10-3 NA NA 13 TGTGCCATCAGTGATCCCTACTCCTACGAGCAGTACTTC CAISDPYSYEQYF
TRBJ2-1 TRBV5-6 NA NA 15 TGTGCCAGCAGCTTCACAGGGCTTGGATCTTTAGAGCAGTTCTTC CASSFTGLGSLEQFF
TRBJ1-1 TRBV7-2 NA NA 13 TGTGCCAGCAGCTTCGGGACAAACACTGAAGCTTTCTTT CASSFGTNTEAFF
TRBJ2-1 TRBV7-8 few NA 15 TGTGCCAGCAGCTTAAATCTAGGGGCCTACAATGAGCAGTTCTTC CASSLNLGAYNEQFF
TRBJ2-2 TRBV9 few NA 16 TGTGCCAGCAGCGTGGTGGGTCGGGATAGAACCGGGGAGCTGTTTTTT CASSVVGRDRTGELFF
TRBJ1-5 TRBV7-2 NA NA 13 TGTGCCAGCAGACGGGACCGCGATCAGCCCCAGCATTTT CASRRDRDQPQHF
TRBJ2-7 TRBV6-5 few NA 14 TGTGCCAGCAGTTATTTCAGGGTCCCCTACGAGCAGTACTTC CASSYFRVPYEQYF